Below, one T cell receptor (beta chain) is given with its context. The trim removed 8 bases at V and 3 bases at J, leaving 9 bases unmatched. CDR1 is KGHSH and CDR2 is LQKENI in the germline V gene. The CDR3 has 14 amino acids. This sample was taken from a study of T cell changes during pregnancy in multiple sclerosis. TCRdb's table, derived via immunoSEQ multiplex PCR, lists solely in-frame clones and lacks some. The sample consists of around 77,000 clones, approximately 92% of them appearing once. The sequences come from peripheral blood, collected in the third trimester of pregnancy. The V and J genes are TRBV18 and TRBJ2-7; TRBD1 matches at 8 bases. The receptor was derived from a female donor with multiple sclerosis, enrolled in a pregnancy study. The CDR3 bases are TGTGCCAGCGATGACGGGACAGGCCTCTACGAGCAGTACTTC. It yields the protein CASDDGTGLYEQYF.